What follows are 29 T cell receptor beta chains derived from one specimen sequenced in a study of blood T cell repertoires in COVID-19. TCRdb's table, derived via immunoSEQ multiplex PCR, lists solely in-frame clones and lacks some. The table lists around 130,000 clones, approximately 80% of them singletons, with 6.5% to 9.5% in the top ten. Sequenced material: peripheral blood. The receptors come from a human donor in a cohort sampled during active COVID-19.

The chain joins TRBV7-9 to TRBJ1-5; a weak D match, TRBD1 (5 bases). The CDR3 is made up of 15 amino acids. V lost 5 bases to trimming and J lost 7 bases, with 18 bases between them. Germline V gives CDR1 SEHNR, CDR2 FQNEAQ (reference sequence). Here the CDR3 DNA reads TGTGCCAGCAGCCCTGGGGATGCAGGGTACCAGCCCCAGCATTTT. The encoded protein is CASSPGDAGYQPQHF.

The gene calls are TRBV13 and TRBJ2-7; 7 bases agree with TRBD2. From germline, CDR1 is PRHDT and CDR2 FYEKMQ (reference sequence). The CDR3 loop spans 13 amino acids. V was pared by 6 bases and J by 5 bases, with 7 bases of the junction left unmatched. The CDR3 DNA sequence: TGTGCCAGCAGTCACGGGGGGTCTGACGAGCAGTACTTC. It encodes CASSHGGSDEQYF.

The V and J genes are TRBV7-3 and TRBJ2-5; D call uncertain. Trimming stripped 2 bases from V and 4 bases from J, with 8 bases between. This CDR3 spans 13 amino acids. Germline V lookup: CDR1 SGHTA, CDR2 FQGTGA. CDR3 region: CASSLEPRETQYF. As DNA, the CDR3 is TGTGCCAGCAGCTTAGAACCGAGAGAGACCCAGTACTTC.

This clone was counted a few times. The rearrangement joins TRBV10-1 to TRBJ2-7; 9 bases are shared with TRBD1. The CDR3 has 14 residues. J was trimmed by 7 bases and V by 6 bases; bases with no gene match: 10. The germline CDR1 and CDR2 sequences are WNHNN and SYGVQD (reference sequence). The CDR3 sequence is CASSPGTGLGEQYF. Here the CDR3 DNA reads TGCGCCAGCAGCCCCGGGACAGGGTTGGGTGAGCAGTACTTC.

V and J are TRBV5-1 and TRBJ1-4, with 7 nucleotides matching TRBD1. The CDR3 is made up of 14 amino acids. The germline V gene has CDR1 SGHRS and CDR2 YFSETQ. The trim removed 5 bases at V and 4 bases at J, leaving 5 bases unmatched. CDR3 loop: CASSQGDSNEKLFF. The DNA for the CDR3 is TGCGCCAGCAGTCAAGGGGACAGTAATGAAAAACTGTTTTTT. Complete variable domain (other parts from reference TRBV5-1 and TRBJ1-4): KAGVTQTPRYLIKTRGQQVTLSCSPISGHRSVSWYQQTPGQGLQFLFEYFSETQRNKGNFPGRFSGRQFSNSRSEMNVSTLELGDSALYLCASSQGDSNEKLFFGSGTQLSVL.

This clone was detected only once. The CDR3 spells CASGLRGYEQYF. The DNA for the CDR3 is TGTGCTAGTGGTTTAAGGGGGTACGAGCAGTACTTC. The chain combines TRBV12-5 with TRBJ2-7, with D tentatively TRBD1 (6 bases). The CDR3 runs to 12 residues. V shed 3 bases and J shed 4 bases, with 7 bases lying between them. The germline gives CDR1 LGHNT, CDR2 FRNRAP. Full variable domain (outside the CDR3, taken from reference TRBV12-5 and TRBJ2-7): DARVTQTPRHKVTEMGQEVTMRCQPILGHNTVFWYRQTMMQGLELLAYFRNRAPLDDSGMPKDRFSAEMPDATLATLKIQPSEPRDSAVYFCASGLRGYEQYFGPGTRLTVT.

This clone was observed a few times. This rearrangement joins TRBV5-6 to TRBJ2-7; TRBD2 agrees at 7 bases. The V gene end was trimmed by 0 bases and the J gene end by 2 bases; junction bases not matched to a gene: 5. Germline assignment: CDR1 SGHDT and CDR2 YYEEEE. The CDR3 extends over 15 amino acids. CDR3 region: CASSLGTSLAYEQYF. The CDR3 region has the DNA TGTGCCAGCAGCTTGGGGACTAGTCTTGCCTACGAGCAGTACTTC.

V and J are TRBV28 and TRBJ1-5, with no clear D. The CDR3 is made up of 12 amino acids. The germline V gene encodes CDR1 MDHEN and CDR2 SYDVKM. V dropped 8 bases and J dropped 2 bases, with 7 bases sitting between them. This CDR3 reads CASRGGNQPQHF. CDR3 sequence (DNA): TGTGCCAGCCGAGGAGGCAATCAGCCCCAGCATTTT.

The V gene is TRBV9, the J gene TRBJ2-7; tentatively, D is TRBD1 (6 bases). Looked up from germline, CDR1 is SGDLS and CDR2 is YYNGEE. The CDR3 contains 15 residues. Between the trimmed V and J ends, which lost 3 bases and 5 bases, there was a span of 18 bases. CDR3 sequence reads: CASSDLIARDNEQYF. The CDR3 DNA reads as TGTGCCAGCAGCGACCTAATCGCCCGGGACAACGAGCAGTACTTC. Complete variable domain (other parts from reference TRBV9 and TRBJ2-7): DSGVTQTPKHLITATGQRVTLRCSPRSGDLSVYWYQQSLDQGLQFLIQYYNGEERAKGNILERFSAQQFPDLHSELNLSSLELGDSALYFCASSDLIARDNEQYFGPGTRLTVT.

V gene TRBV5-6 combines with J gene TRBJ2-6, with D maybe TRBD1 (5 bases). Trimming removed 0 bases from V and 2 bases from J, with 9 bases in between. CDR1 is SGHDT, CDR2 YYEEEE, per germline. This CDR3 has 16 residues. The CDR3: CASSLGGRAGANVLTF. The DNA of the CDR3 is TGTGCCAGCAGCTTGGGGGGCAGGGCTGGGGCCAACGTCCTGACTTTC.

The chain combines TRBV7-8 with TRBJ2-7; D call uncertain. The germline V gene has CDR1 SGHVS and CDR2 FQNEAQ. The germline V and J ends were trimmed by 5 bases and 1 base, with 6 bases remaining between them. The CDR3 extends over 12 amino acids. CDR3 bases: TGTGCCAGCAGCCCCGGGTCCTACGAGCAGTACTTC. Its translation is CASSPGSYEQYF.

This clone was seen a handful of times. The gene calls are TRBV5-1 and TRBJ2-3; 8 bases align to TRBD2. V gave up 2 bases and J gave up 2 bases; unmatched junction bases: 7. This CDR3 is 16 amino acids long. Germline CDR1 reads SGHRS; CDR2 reads YFSETQ. CDR3 in amino acids: CASSFPAGVPTDTQYF. CDR3 coding DNA: TGCGCCAGCAGCTTCCCAGCGGGAGTCCCCACAGATACGCAGTATTTT.

The V call is TRBV9, the J call TRBJ2-7; 10 positions match TRBD1. The germline V gene encodes CDR1 SGDLS and CDR2 YYNGEE. This CDR3 spans 14 amino acids. V dropped 3 bases and J dropped 3; count of bases not matched to a gene: 3. The CDR3 is CASSGRDRGYEQYF. CDR3 nucleotides: TGTGCCAGCAGCGGGCGGGACAGGGGCTACGAGCAGTACTTC. Full variable domain (missing parts from reference TRBV9 and TRBJ2-7): DSGVTQTPKHLITATGQRVTLRCSPRSGDLSVYWYQQSLDQGLQFLIQYYNGEERAKGNILERFSAQQFPDLHSELNLSSLELGDSALYFCASSGRDRGYEQYFGPGTRLTVT.

The V gene is TRBV5-1, the J gene TRBJ2-6, with 9 bases aligning to TRBD1. With V trimmed by 3 bases and J by 3 bases, 7 bases remained unmatched. Germline V gene sequence: CDR1 SGHRS, CDR2 YFSETQ. The length of the CDR3 is 17 residues. For the CDR3, the DNA is TGCGCCAGCAGCTGGGACAGGGAAGGGGGTGGGGCCAACGTCCTGACTTTC. As protein: CASSWDREGGGANVLTF.

V usage is TRBV7-6 and J usage is TRBJ2-7, with D possibly TRBD2 on 5 matching bases. The CDR3 length is 15 residues. V was clipped by 2 bases and J by 0 bases, with 11 bases between them. Germline-derived CDR1 and CDR2 are SGHVS and FNYEAQ. The CDR3 is CASSLRPEGSYEQYF. The CDR3 DNA is TGTGCCAGCAGCTTAAGGCCTGAGGGCTCCTACGAGCAGTACTTC.

The chain is built from TRBV4-1 and TRBJ1-2; 7 bases agree with TRBD1. In germline, CDR1 is MGHRA, CDR2 YSYEKL. The CDR3 totals 14 residues. The J segment lost 6 bases and the V segment lost 2 bases, leaving 6 bases of the junction unmatched. The CDR3 region is CASSQTGVTDGYTF. CDR3 DNA sequence: TGCGCCAGCAGCCAAACAGGGGTTACTGATGGCTACACCTTC.

The chain has TRBV9 and TRBJ1-1; D remains unclear. The CDR3 is made up of 12 amino acids. CDR1 is SGDLS and CDR2 is YYNGEE in the germline V gene. Trimming removed 4 bases at V and 1 base at J, with 5 bases between. The chain's CDR3 is CASSRQNTEAFF. The CDR3 nucleotides read TGTGCCAGCAGCCGACAGAACACTGAAGCTTTCTTT.

This chain joins TRBV18 and TRBJ1-4; D call uncertain. CDR1 is KGHSH, CDR2 LQKENI, per germline. The V end lost 3 bases, the J end lost 5 bases, and 7 bases lay between the germline ends. This CDR3 comprises 13 residues. The chain's CDR3 is CASSPTENEKLFF. DNA for the CDR3: TGTGCCAGCTCACCTACAGAGAATGAAAAACTGTTTTTT.

V and J are TRBV19 and TRBJ2-7, with 8 nucleotides matching TRBD2. The CDR3 consists of 14 residues. Trimming removed 5 bases from V and 1 base from J; junction bases left unmatched: 4. Germline loops: CDR1 LNHDA, CDR2 SQIVND (reference sequence). The CDR3 is CASSLAGSSYEQYF. The CDR3 bases are TGTGCCAGTAGTCTAGCGGGTTCTTCCTACGAGCAGTACTTC.

The V gene is TRBV28, the J gene TRBJ2-5; no clear D. Looked up from germline, CDR1 is MDHEN and CDR2 is SYDVKM. Trimming left V 4 bases short and J 2 bases short, with 14 bases between. This CDR3 contains 15 residues. The CDR3 here is CASSSAGFLQETQYF. CDR3 sequence (DNA): TGTGCCAGCAGTTCAGCAGGTTTCCTTCAAGAGACCCAGTACTTC.

The genes are TRBV5-1 and TRBJ1-4; 12 positions match TRBD1. This CDR3 spans 15 amino acids. Germline assignment: CDR1 SGHRS and CDR2 YFSETQ. Unmatched junction bases numbered 9, after V lost 7 bases and J lost 8 bases. This CDR3 reads CASAFRDRGPEKLFF. The CDR3 DNA reads TGCGCCAGCGCATTCCGGGACAGGGGGCCGGAAAAACTGTTTTTT.

V usage is TRBV7-9 and J usage is TRBJ2-7; 8 bases match TRBD1. CDR1 is SEHNR, CDR2 FQNEAQ, per germline (reference sequence). The trim removed 5 bases at V and 3 bases at J, leaving 6 bases unmatched. The CDR3 totals 14 residues. The CDR3 reads CASSRTGFGYEQYF. The CDR3 DNA reads as TGTGCCAGCAGCCGGACAGGGTTCGGCTACGAGCAGTACTTC.

J is TRBJ2-7 and V is TRBV6-6, with 7 bases that match TRBD1. The CDR3 spans 13 residues. Trimming took 7 bases from V and 5 from J; bases not matched to a gene: 8. Germline V lookup: CDR1 MNHNY, CDR2 SVGAGI (reference sequence). The CDR3 coding sequence is TGTGCCAGCAACGGGGACAGTTGGAACGAGCAGTACTTC. Protein: CASNGDSWNEQYF.

This sequence joins TRBV7-9 and TRBJ1-2; 7 bases map to TRBD1. The germline gives CDR1 SEHNR, CDR2 FQNEAQ (reference sequence). V shed 1 base and J 12 bases; nucleotides not matched to a gene: 14. The CDR3 sequence is 15 residues long. CDR3 amino acids: CASSLGDRDSAEDTF. DNA for the CDR3: TGTGCCAGCAGCTTAGGTGACCGGGACAGCGCCGAGGACACCTTC. Together with reference TRBV7-9 and TRBJ1-2, the CDR3 gives the full variable domain: DTGVSQNPRHKITKRGQNVTFRCDPISEHNRLYWYRQTLGQGPEFLTYFQNEAQLEKSRLLSDRFSAERPKGSFSTLEIQRTEQGDSAMYLCASSLGDRDSAEDTFGSGTRLTVV.

The CDR3 DNA reads as TGTGCCAGCAGTTGGACAGGGGTTAATTCACCCCTCCACTTT. It translates to CASSWTGVNSPLHF. The V gene is TRBV6-5, the J gene TRBJ1-6; the match to TRBD1 covers 9 bases. The CDR3 is 14 amino acids. After removal of 4 bases from V and 6 bases from J, the junction contained 1 base not matched to a gene. CDR1 MNHEY and CDR2 SVGAGI come from the germline V gene.

CDR3 sequence reads: CASSLRTNYEQYF. The CDR3 DNA reads as TGTGCCAGCAGCTTACGGACTAACTACGAGCAGTACTTC. V and J are TRBV5-4 and TRBJ2-7; a weak D match, TRBD2 (6 bases). The CDR3 consists of 13 residues. The V and J ends lost 2 bases and 3 bases respectively, with 9 bases between them. CDR1 and CDR2 (germline): SGHNT, YYREEE (reference sequence). The full variable domain, in which reference TRBV5-4 and TRBJ2-7 provide the parts outside the CDR3, is ETGVTQSPTHLIKTRGQQVTLRCSSQSGHNTVSWYQQALGQGPQFIFQYYREEENGRGNFPPRFSGLQFPNYSSELNVNALELDDSALYLCASSLRTNYEQYFGPGTRLTVT.

This clone has only one observation. The rearrangement links TRBV7-2 to TRBJ1-2; 7 bases match TRBD1. J lost 5 bases, V lost 5 bases, and 5 bases had no gene match. The CDR3 contains 13 residues. Germline CDR1 reads SGHTA; CDR2 reads FQGNSA. CDR3 sequence (DNA): TGTGCCAGCAGCCAGGACAGGATTTATGGCTACACCTTC. Translating it yields CASSQDRIYGYTF.

This chain uses TRBV7-9 with TRBJ1-5, with TRBD1 matching 10 bases. This CDR3 is built from 15 residues. The trim removed 5 bases at V and 4 bases at J, leaving 5 bases unmatched. Germline V gene sequence: CDR1 SEHNR, CDR2 FQNEAQ (reference sequence). CDR3 sequence reads: CASSAGTGANQPQHF. The CDR3 region has the DNA TGTGCCAGCAGCGCCGGGACAGGGGCAAATCAGCCCCAGCATTTT.

The chain carries TRBV12-2 and TRBJ2-7; TRBD1, the table's D call, lacks a check against the DNA. TRBV12-2 is a documented pseudogene. This CDR3 is built from 16 residues. Here the CDR3 DNA reads TGTGCAAGTCGCTTAGCGTCCCGGGACAGGTCCTACGAGCAGTACTTC. This translates into CASRLASRDRSYEQYF.